This entry describes one T cell receptor beta chain. Its target is unknown. The entry originates in a study of CD8 T cells in Susac syndrome. Reverse transcription of roughly 0.45 to 1 ug RNA was carried out with random hexamers. Coverage of TCR beta CDR3 amplification by immunoSEQ multiplex PCR extended to 54 Vbeta and 13 Jbeta. TCRdb re-analysed the immunoSEQ multiplex PCR reads in MiXCR, keeping a single row per CDR3 protein. In the table there are 150,000 to 200,000 distinct CDR3 sequences, 95% of which are singletons. This CDR3 spans 14 amino acids. The V gene's germline CDR1 is MGHRA and CDR2 YSYEKL. V lost 0 bases to trimming and J lost 2 bases, with 7 bases between them. Study-level findings and limits: The study's TCR sequencing and HLA analysis drew on a certain number of individuals. That number was acknowledged as relatively small.

Stable or active relapsing-remitting multiple sclerosis, untreated and meeting revised McDonald criteria, defined the controls. The sequenced sample consisted of CD4+ T cells from PBMCs. This clonotype was sampled from a human donor with multiple sclerosis. V and J are TRBV4-1 and TRBJ1-1, with unresolved D. The CDR3 loop is CASSQDQANTEAFF. DNA of the CDR3: TGCGCCAGCAGCCAAGATCAGGCTAACACTGAAGCTTTCTTT.